The rows below give T cell receptor beta chains drawn from one sample of a study of T-cell reconstitution after alpha-beta-depleted transplantation in children. TCRdb used MiXCR to reprocess the PCR reads, holding one entry per CDR3 protein. The profile shows about 690,000 distinct CDR3 sequences, 16% of them singletons. The sample consisted of PBMCs from the stem cell graft donor, taken from the stem cell graft. All receptors come from a human donor who donated a stem cell graft to a child with acute myeloid leukemia. Both conserved end residues are part of each CDR3. The D gene is left open where the match is weak. A row's size may be missing; if present it is once, few, many or a size class.

clone_size: -; d_call: TRBD2; v_call: TRBV14; j_call: TRBJ2-7; cdr3_nt: TGTGCCAGCAGCCAAGGTGGAGCGGGGGGGAACGAGCAGTACTTC; cdr3_aa: CASSQGGAGGNEQYF
clone_size: few; d_call: -; v_call: TRBV6-2/TRBV6-3; j_call: TRBJ2-1; cdr3_nt: TGTGCCAGCATTAAGAAAGGTTACAATGAGCAGTTCTTC; cdr3_aa: CASIKKGYNEQFF
clone_size: many; d_call: -; v_call: TRBV29-1; j_call: TRBJ1-4; cdr3_nt: TGCAGCGTTAACACCGGCTCTCAAGAAAAACTGTTTTTT; cdr3_aa: CSVNTGSQEKLFF
clone_size: -; d_call: -; v_call: TRBV7-9; j_call: TRBJ2-7; cdr3_nt: TGTGCCAGCAGCTTAACCCTACAGGACATGAGGACCTACGAGCAGTACTTC; cdr3_aa: CASSLTLQDMRTYEQYF
clone_size: -; d_call: TRBD1; v_call: TRBV24-1; j_call: TRBJ2-2; cdr3_nt: TGTGCCACCAGTGATAGTGCCGGGACAGGGGTCACCGGGGAGCTGTTTTTT; cdr3_aa: CATSDSAGTGVTGELFF
clone_size: -; d_call: -; v_call: TRBV11-1; j_call: TRBJ1-1; cdr3_nt: TGTGCCAGCAGCTTTCCCCAACAACGAGGGAACACTGAAGCTTTCTTT; cdr3_aa: CASSFPQQRGNTEAFF
clone_size: many; d_call: -; v_call: TRBV20-1; j_call: TRBJ1-6; cdr3_nt: TGCAGTGCTAGATGGCAGGGCAATTCACCCCTCCACTTT; cdr3_aa: CSARWQGNSPLHF
clone_size: -; d_call: TRBD2; v_call: TRBV7-9; j_call: TRBJ2-3; cdr3_nt: TGTGCCAGCAGCATCAGATTAAGCGGGGGGCTAGGAGATACGCAGTATTTT; cdr3_aa: CASSIRLSGGLGDTQYF
clone_size: -; d_call: -; v_call: TRBV7-7; j_call: TRBJ2-1; cdr3_nt: TGTGCCCGTCCGGGGGACAGTGTTCCCGTCTACAATGAGCAGTTCTTC; cdr3_aa: CARPGDSVPVYNEQFF
clone_size: many; d_call: TRBD1; v_call: TRBV5-5; j_call: TRBJ2-2; cdr3_nt: TGTGCCAGCAGCCAGGGTTGGGACAGCACCGGGGAGCTGTTTTTT; cdr3_aa: CASSQGWDSTGELFF
clone_size: many; d_call: TRBD1; v_call: TRBV6-5; j_call: TRBJ2-7; cdr3_nt: TGTGCCAGCAGTAACCGACAGGGCAACTACGAGCAGTACTTC; cdr3_aa: CASSNRQGNYEQYF
clone_size: -; d_call: -; v_call: TRBV6-2/TRBV6-3; j_call: TRBJ2-3; cdr3_nt: TGTGCCAGCTCAGTGGGGGGCTTCCTCACAGATACGCAGTATTTT; cdr3_aa: CASSVGGFLTDTQYF
clone_size: few; d_call: TRBD1; v_call: TRBV30; j_call: TRBJ1-2; cdr3_nt: TGTGCCGGAGGGGGGGGGACAGGTCTAGACTACACCTTC; cdr3_aa: CAGGGGTGLDYTF
clone_size: many; d_call: -; v_call: TRBV12-3/TRBV12-4; j_call: TRBJ2-7; cdr3_nt: TGTGCCAGCAGCGGCTCAGGGTACAGGTACGAGCAGTACTTC; cdr3_aa: CASSGSGYRYEQYF
clone_size: many; d_call: TRBD2; v_call: TRBV5-6; j_call: TRBJ2-2; cdr3_nt: TGTGCCAGCAGCGGCGGACTAGCGGGGAACGGGGAGCTGTTTTTT; cdr3_aa: CASSGGLAGNGELFF
clone_size: many; d_call: -; v_call: TRBV29-1; j_call: TRBJ2-5; cdr3_nt: TGCAGCTCCGACCTAACCGGGGAGACCCAGTACTTC; cdr3_aa: CSSDLTGETQYF
clone_size: many; d_call: -; v_call: TRBV6-4; j_call: TRBJ2-1; cdr3_nt: TGTGCCAGCAGACGATGGGGGGGGGCCCCCTACAATGAGCAGTTCTTC; cdr3_aa: CASRRWGGAPYNEQFF
clone_size: few; d_call: TRBD1; v_call: TRBV15; j_call: TRBJ1-5; cdr3_nt: TGTGCCACCAGCACCAGTACAGGGGGCCATCAGCCCCAGCATTTT; cdr3_aa: CATSTSTGGHQPQHF
clone_size: few; d_call: -; v_call: TRBV5-1; j_call: TRBJ1-1; cdr3_nt: TGCGCCAGCAGCAATCGGGACGGTATGAACACTGAAGCTTTCTTT; cdr3_aa: CASSNRDGMNTEAFF
clone_size: many; d_call: TRBD2; v_call: TRBV27; j_call: TRBJ2-1; cdr3_nt: TGTGCCAGCAGTTTGGGACTAGCCCGGAATGAGCAGTTCTTC; cdr3_aa: CASSLGLARNEQFF
clone_size: many; d_call: -; v_call: TRBV20-1; j_call: TRBJ2-1; cdr3_nt: TGCAGTGCCCAGAGGCCAGATAGCTCCTACAATGAGCAGTTCTTC; cdr3_aa: CSAQRPDSSYNEQFF
clone_size: few; d_call: TRBD1; v_call: TRBV27; j_call: TRBJ1-5; cdr3_nt: TGTGCCAGCAGTTTATTTGGGACAGGGGGCCAGCCCCAGCATTTT; cdr3_aa: CASSLFGTGGQPQHF
clone_size: -; d_call: -; v_call: TRBV28; j_call: TRBJ1-1; cdr3_nt: TGTGCCAGCAGCCCCTGGCCGATTGGGGGCACTGAAGCTTTCTTT; cdr3_aa: CASSPWPIGGTEAFF
clone_size: many; d_call: -; v_call: TRBV7-2; j_call: TRBJ2-5; cdr3_nt: TGTGCCAGCATGGGGATAAGGGAGACCCAGTACTTC; cdr3_aa: CASMGIRETQYF
clone_size: many; d_call: TRBD2; v_call: TRBV29-1; j_call: TRBJ2-1; cdr3_nt: TGCAGCGTTAACGAACTAGCGGGCCTCAATGAGCAGTTCTTC; cdr3_aa: CSVNELAGLNEQFF
clone_size: many; d_call: -; v_call: TRBV20-1; j_call: TRBJ1-1; cdr3_nt: TGCAGTGCCAGGACGGAATTACTTATGAACACTGAAGCTTTCTTT; cdr3_aa: CSARTELLMNTEAFF
clone_size: -; d_call: TRBD2; v_call: TRBV12-3/TRBV12-4; j_call: TRBJ2-5; cdr3_nt: TGTGCCAGCAGTTGGGCCCCCCCAGGGAGGGGTCAAGAGACCCAGTACTTC; cdr3_aa: CASSWAPPGRGQETQYF
clone_size: once; d_call: -; v_call: TRBV5-1; j_call: TRBJ2-2; cdr3_nt: TGCGCCAGCAGCGTCCTGCGGGGTTCTACGGGGGAGCTGTTTTTT; cdr3_aa: CASSVLRGSTGELFF
clone_size: few; d_call: -; v_call: TRBV20-1; j_call: TRBJ2-1; cdr3_nt: TGCAGTGCCACACCAGTGGGATCCCTGGGGAATGAGCAGTTCTTC; cdr3_aa: CSATPVGSLGNEQFF
clone_size: -; d_call: TRBD2; v_call: TRBV20-1; j_call: TRBJ2-3; cdr3_nt: TGCAGTGCTAGAGAAGAAGAACTAGCGGGGGGAGCCTTCACAGATACGCAGTATTTT; cdr3_aa: CSAREEELAGGAFTDTQYF
clone_size: many; d_call: -; v_call: TRBV29-1; j_call: TRBJ1-1; cdr3_nt: TGCAGCGTTGATAGCCAGGGGAACGCTGAAGCTTTCTTT; cdr3_aa: CSVDSQGNAEAFF
clone_size: many; d_call: -; v_call: TRBV6-5; j_call: TRBJ2-3; cdr3_nt: TGTGCCACCCGAAGGAGCACAGATACGCAGTATTTT; cdr3_aa: CATRRSTDTQYF
clone_size: few; d_call: -; v_call: TRBV4-3; j_call: TRBJ1-5; cdr3_nt: TGCGCCAGCCCTCAGCGGTCGTATCAGCCCCAGCATTTT; cdr3_aa: CASPQRSYQPQHF
clone_size: -; d_call: -; v_call: TRBV12-3/TRBV12-4; j_call: TRBJ2-3; cdr3_nt: TGTGCCAGCGGGGGGAGTCCGGAGGGGTATAGCACAGATACGCAGTATTTT; cdr3_aa: CASGGSPEGYSTDTQYF
clone_size: few; d_call: -; v_call: TRBV7-2; j_call: TRBJ2-5; cdr3_nt: TGTGCCAGCAGCTTAAAATTCCAGGGATTGAGGGAGACCCAGTACTTC; cdr3_aa: CASSLKFQGLRETQYF
clone_size: many; d_call: TRBD1; v_call: TRBV30; j_call: TRBJ2-3; cdr3_nt: TGTGCCTGGAGCTCCGGACAGGCCCCAGATACGCAGTATTTT; cdr3_aa: CAWSSGQAPDTQYF
clone_size: many; d_call: TRBD1; v_call: TRBV20-1; j_call: TRBJ2-1; cdr3_nt: TGCAGTGCTAGAGTCGGGAGACAGGGGTACAATGAGCAGTTCTTC; cdr3_aa: CSARVGRQGYNEQFF
clone_size: -; d_call: -; v_call: TRBV12-3/TRBV12-4; j_call: TRBJ1-1; cdr3_nt: TGTGCCAGCACCACAGCCGTACGAGGTGAAGCTTTCTTT; cdr3_aa: CASTTAVRGEAFF
clone_size: few; d_call: -; v_call: TRBV4-3; j_call: TRBJ1-2; cdr3_nt: TGCGCCAGCAGCCAAGTAGAGGCGGGGAATGGCTACACCTTC; cdr3_aa: CASSQVEAGNGYTF
clone_size: many; d_call: -; v_call: TRBV7-2; j_call: TRBJ1-1; cdr3_nt: TGTGCCAGCAGCTGGGACCGGAACACTGAAGCTTTCTTT; cdr3_aa: CASSWDRNTEAFF
clone_size: -; d_call: TRBD2; v_call: TRBV7-2; j_call: TRBJ2-2; cdr3_nt: TGTGCCAGCAGCTTAGCAGTGACTAGCGGGGGACGGACCGGGGAGCTGTTTTTT; cdr3_aa: CASSLAVTSGGRTGELFF
clone_size: many; d_call: -; v_call: TRBV5-1; j_call: TRBJ2-3; cdr3_nt: TGCGCCAGCAGAATGCCAGCCACAGATACGCAGTATTTT; cdr3_aa: CASRMPATDTQYF